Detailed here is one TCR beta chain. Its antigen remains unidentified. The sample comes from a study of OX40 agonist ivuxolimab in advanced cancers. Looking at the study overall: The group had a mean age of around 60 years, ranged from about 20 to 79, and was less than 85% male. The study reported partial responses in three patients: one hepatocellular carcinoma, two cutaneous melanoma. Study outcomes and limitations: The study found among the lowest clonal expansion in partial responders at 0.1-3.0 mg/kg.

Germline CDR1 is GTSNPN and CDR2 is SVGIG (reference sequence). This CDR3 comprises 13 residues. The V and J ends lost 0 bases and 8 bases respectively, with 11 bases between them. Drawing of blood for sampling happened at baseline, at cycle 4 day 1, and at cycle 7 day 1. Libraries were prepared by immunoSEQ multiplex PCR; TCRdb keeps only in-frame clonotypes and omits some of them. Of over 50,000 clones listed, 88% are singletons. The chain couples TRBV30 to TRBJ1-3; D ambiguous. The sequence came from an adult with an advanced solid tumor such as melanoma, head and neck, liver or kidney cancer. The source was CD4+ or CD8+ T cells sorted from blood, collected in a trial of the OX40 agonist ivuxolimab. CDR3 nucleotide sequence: TGTGCCTGGAGTGTAATGGGGTGGGACACCATATATTTT. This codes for CAWSVMGWDTIYF.